Included here is one T cell receptor beta chain sequence, with context. The sample has other DNA sequences that encode this CDR3 too. CDR1 and CDR2 (germline): SQVTM, ANQGSEA. Trimming took 1 base from V and 3 from J, leaving 6 bases between them. This CDR3 region has 12 residues. These data belong to a study of shared clonotypes between healthy human individuals. Some clones are missing from TCRdb's copy, which holds only in-frame ones; the method was immunoSEQ multiplex PCR. This table has about 820,000 clones, more than 85% appearing once. Naive CD8 isolation took CD45RO-negative cells positively selected for CCR7 and excluded terminally differentiated effector memory CD45RA+ cells.

The TCR was taken from a man aged 25-45 years in good health. The specimen sequenced was naive CD8+ T cells sorted from blood. The rearrangement joins TRBV29-1 to TRBJ2-5; D is unclear. CDR3 in DNA: TGCAGCGTTGAAGGCACTGAAGAGACCCAGTACTTC. Translated: CSVEGTEETQYF.